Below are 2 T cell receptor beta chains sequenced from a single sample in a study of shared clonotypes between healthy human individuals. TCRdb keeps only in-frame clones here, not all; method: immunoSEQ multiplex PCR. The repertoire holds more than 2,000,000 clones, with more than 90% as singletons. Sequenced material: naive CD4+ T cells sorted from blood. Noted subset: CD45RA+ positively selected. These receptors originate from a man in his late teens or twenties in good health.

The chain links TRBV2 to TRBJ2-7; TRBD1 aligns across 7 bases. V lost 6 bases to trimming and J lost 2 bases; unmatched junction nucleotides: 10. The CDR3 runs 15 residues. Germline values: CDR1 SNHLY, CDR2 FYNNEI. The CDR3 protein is CASRRGQLNTYEQYF. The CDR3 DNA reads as TGTGCCAGCAGGAGGGGACAGCTTAATACCTACGAGCAGTACTTC. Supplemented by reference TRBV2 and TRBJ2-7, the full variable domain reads EPEVTQTPSHQVTQMGQEVILRCVPISNHLYFYWYRQILGQKVEFLVSFYNNEISEKSEIFDDQFSVERPDGSNFTLKIRSTKLEDSAMYFCASRRGQLNTYEQYFGPGTRLTVT.

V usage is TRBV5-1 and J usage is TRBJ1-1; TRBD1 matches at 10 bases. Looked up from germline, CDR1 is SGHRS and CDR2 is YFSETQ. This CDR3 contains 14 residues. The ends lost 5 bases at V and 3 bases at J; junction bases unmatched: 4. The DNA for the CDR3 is TGCGCCAGCAGAGTTGGACAGGGGGACACTGAAGCTTTCTTT. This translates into CASRVGQGDTEAFF.